The T cell receptor (beta chain) described here comes from a study of T cell responses to AZD1222 COVID-19 vaccine. Study-level results: Clonal diversity was possibly underestimated; the donors were predominantly white British and more often female. Of the AZD1222 recipients, only 5 or 6 were seropositive at baseline. The span of vaccine-associated CD4 TCRs extended across spike, with dominance at 160-218 and 743-854. The repertoires were collected only after the peak T cell response.

Comment on this clone: Its matching antigen is unknown.

Only in-frame clones appear in the TCRdb table, and some are missing; sequencing was by immunoSEQ multiplex PCR. The table lists tens of thousands of clones, about 82% of them singletons. This CDR3 region has 11 residues. Per germline, CDR1 SGHDT and CDR2 YYEEEE. Trimming shortened V by 4 bases and J by 5 bases, and 1 base separated the two germline ends. V and J are TRBV5-6 and TRBJ1-6; D gene ambiguous. This sequence was found in an adult who received the MenACWY meningococcal vaccine as a control. The sample in question was peripheral blood, obtained 28 days after the second dose of the MenACWY control vaccine. Written as DNA, the CDR3 is TGTGCCAGCAGCAATAATTCACCCCTCCACTTT. Protein sequence: CASSNNSPLHF.